This T cell receptor beta chain was sequenced for a study of T-cell memory formation after mild COVID-19. Whole-study context: TCR clusters showed largely donor specificity. Broader study findings: Shrinking CD4+ clones resided mostly in CM and EM, and CD8+ ones in EMRA. Later expanders leaned CD4+, whereas day 15 to 85 contracting clones were balanced CD4/CD8. Whether second-wave clones peaking at day 37 were SARS-CoV-2 specific went unconfirmed.

CDR1 is PRHDT and CDR2 is FYEKMQ in the germline V gene (reference sequence). CDR3 length: 15 amino acids. V lost 0 bases and J lost 6, with 12 bases in between. In TCRdb, the 5' RACE reads were re-called with MiXCR into one record per CDR3 protein. The table lists 300,000 to 400,000 distinct CDR3 sequences, approximately 13% of them singletons. This clonotype was found a few times. The antigen is unknown. The clonotype was recovered from a man between 18 and 29 years old who had mild COVID-19 (a few samples of this study predate the infection). Cell type and time point are not known. V usage is TRBV13 and J usage is TRBJ2-1; D could derive from TRBD1 or TRBD2 (5 bases each). Sequenced: PBMCs or a T cell subset sorted from them (not recorded which). CDR3 sequence reads: CASSLGSGRSNEQFF. In DNA form, the CDR3 reads TGTGCCAGCAGCTTAGGGTCGGGACGCAGCAATGAGCAGTTCTTC.